These 17 T cell receptor beta chains came from one sample sequenced in a study of cytomegalovirus exposure and HLA in healthy donors. Primers: 60 Vbeta forward and 13 Jbeta reverse. Profiling relied on immunoSEQ multiplex PCR, and the TCRdb table lists in-frame clones only, not all of them. In the table there are over 150,000 clones, around four fifths of which are singletons. Material for sequencing was PBMCs. These TCRs come from a woman in her sixties in good health and CMV-seropositive.

The chain has TRBV4-2 and TRBJ2-3; 8 nucleotides agree with TRBD2. This CDR3 has 18 amino acids. Per the germline V gene, CDR1 is LGHNA and CDR2 is YNFKEQ. The ends lost 0 bases at V and 1 base at J; junction bases unmatched: 9. CDR3 sequence (DNA): TGTGCCAGCAGCCAAGAATGGGCGGGGGGACTCCGCACAGATACGCAGTATTTT. Translation gives CASSQEWAGGLRTDTQYF.

The rearrangement uses TRBV30 and TRBJ1-1; D perhaps matches TRBD1 (6 bases). The CDR3 spans 16 residues. From germline, CDR1 is GTSNPN and CDR2 SVGIG (reference sequence). Trimming removed 2 bases from V and 1 base from J, with 17 bases in between. The CDR3 sequence is CAWSLGGAHSNTEAFF. CDR3 in DNA: TGTGCCTGGAGTCTTGGGGGGGCACACTCGAACACTGAAGCTTTCTTT. The whole variable domain, remainder taken from reference TRBV30 and TRBJ1-1, is SQTIHQWPATLVQPVGSPLSLECTVEGTSNPNLYWYRQAAGRGLQLLFYSVGIGQISSEVPQNLSASRPQDRQFILSSKKLLLSDSGFYLCAWSLGGAHSNTEAFFGQGTRLTVV.

The rearrangement joins TRBV6-5 to TRBJ2-7; 7 bases are shared with TRBD1. The germline V gene encodes CDR1 MNHEY and CDR2 SVGAGI. The CDR3 consists of 15 residues. J was trimmed by 2 bases and V by 8 bases; bases with no gene match: 12. Here the CDR3 DNA reads TGTGCCAGCCGAATTGACAGGGCCGAAACCTACGAGCAGTACTTC. This gives the protein CASRIDRAETYEQYF.

In its sample, this clone was seen many times. J is TRBJ2-1 and V is TRBV7-9; 9 bases are shared with TRBD2. This CDR3 spans 15 amino acids. Trimming at V came to 4 bases and at J to 8 bases, leaving 9 bases not matched to a gene. Germline V gene lookup returns CDR1 SEHNR and CDR2 FQNEAQ (reference sequence). The CDR3 region is CASSSNSGSLDEQFF. In nucleotides, the CDR3 is TGTGCCAGCAGCTCCAATAGCGGGAGTTTGGATGAGCAGTTCTTC.

The chain combines TRBV5-1 with TRBJ2-2, with D unclear. The CDR3 contains 15 residues. Trimming shortened V by 0 bases and J by 3 bases, and 9 bases separated the two germline ends. Germline V lookup: CDR1 SGHRS, CDR2 YFSETQ. This chain's CDR3 is CASSLVRKDTGELFF. The CDR3 bases are TGCGCCAGCAGCTTGGTCAGGAAGGACACCGGGGAGCTGTTTTTT.

V gene TRBV5-1 combines with J gene TRBJ2-3; tentative D call: TRBD1 (5 bases). This CDR3 has 16 residues. V was trimmed by 5 bases and J by 2 bases, leaving 18 bases between them. The V gene's germline CDR1 is SGHRS and CDR2 YFSETQ. In nucleotides, the CDR3 is TGCGCCAGCAGGTCCACGACTGGGGCATACACAGATACGCAGTATTTT. Its translation is CASRSTTGAYTDTQYF.

This clone has just a few counts. V and J are TRBV4-2 and TRBJ2-1, with D unresolved. Germline CDR1 and CDR2: LGHNA and YNFKEQ. The CDR3 consists of 17 residues. V lost 0 bases and J lost 4, with 16 bases in between. CDR3 nucleotides: TGTGCCAGCAGCCAAGATCCCGGTCAGGCAGGATACAATGAGCAGTTCTTC. Translated: CASSQDPGQAGYNEQFF.

The chain employs TRBV5-4 and TRBJ2-3; 9 nucleotides align to TRBD2. The CDR3 extends over 16 amino acids. Germline trimming cut 2 bases from V and 5 bases from J; bases unmatched to any gene: 9. CDR1 is SGHNT, CDR2 YYREEE, per germline (reference sequence). CDR3 residues: CASSLKSGGRGDTQYF. Here the CDR3 DNA reads TGTGCCAGCAGCTTAAAAAGCGGGGGGCGGGGAGATACGCAGTATTTT.

This clone came up once. Here the CDR3 reads CSVDREGTEAFF. Here the CDR3 DNA reads TGCAGCGTGGACAGGGAGGGGACTGAAGCTTTCTTT. The V gene is TRBV29-1, the J gene TRBJ1-1; 8 bases line up with TRBD1. Per germline, CDR1 SQVTM and CDR2 ANQGSEA. The CDR3 is 12 amino acids. J lost 5 bases, V lost 6 bases, and 5 bases had no gene match. Based on the CDR3 plus reference TRBV29-1 and TRBJ1-1, the full variable domain is SAVISQKPSRDICQRGTSLTIQCQVDSQVTMMFWYRQQPGQSLTLIATANQGSEATYESGFVIDKFPISRPNLTFSTLTVSNMSPEDSSIYLCSVDREGTEAFFGQGTRLTVV.

The genes are TRBV30 and TRBJ1-1; 8 nucleotides align to TRBD1. Germline values: CDR1 GTSNPN, CDR2 SVGIG (reference sequence). Trimming at V came to 3 bases and at J to 3 bases, leaving 18 bases not matched to a gene. The CDR3 contains 18 residues. The chain's CDR3 is CAWSPNPGQGRGYTEAFF. For the CDR3, the DNA is TGTGCCTGGAGCCCAAACCCTGGACAGGGCCGAGGCTACACTGAAGCTTTCTTT.

This clone was seen a handful of times. The chain couples TRBV28 to TRBJ1-2; 7 positions match TRBD1. CDR1 and CDR2 (germline): MDHEN, SYDVKM. The CDR3 consists of 13 residues. J lost 4 bases, V lost 6 bases, and 5 bases had no gene match. CDR3 coding DNA: TGTGCCAGCAGAACCGGGACAGCCTATGGCTACACCTTC. Translating it yields CASRTGTAYGYTF.

This clone was seen more than once but under ten times. For the CDR3, the DNA is TGTGCCAGCAGAGACACACGAACCACCGGGGAGCTGTTTTTT. It yields the protein CASRDTRTTGELFF. The chain uses TRBV2 and TRBJ2-2; D remains ambiguous. The CDR3 extends over 14 amino acids. V lost 6 bases to trimming and J lost 4 bases, with 12 bases between them. Germline-derived CDR1 and CDR2 are SNHLY and FYNNEI.

There are a few counts of this clone. V gene TRBV29-1 combines with J gene TRBJ2-5; 11 nucleotides agree with TRBD2. This CDR3 comprises 15 residues. J was trimmed by 2 bases and V by 2 bases; bases with no gene match: 4. Germline CDR1 reads SQVTM; CDR2 reads ANQGSEA. In nucleotides, the CDR3 is TGCAGCGTTGAATTCGCTAGCGGGGGGCAAGAGACCCAGTACTTC. Its translation: CSVEFASGGQETQYF.

The rearrangement uses TRBV28 and TRBJ2-5; TRBD1 might be the D (5 bases). The J call is doubtful: the DNA matches TRBJ2-7 better. Germline CDR1 and CDR2: MDHEN and SYDVKM. The CDR3 loop spans 13 amino acids. The CDR3 loop is CASSRQHSYEQYF. The CDR3 DNA reads TGTGCCAGCAGTAGACAGCATTCCTACGAGCAGTACTTC.

V usage is TRBV6-5 and J usage is TRBJ1-1; D call uncertain. In germline, CDR1 is MNHEY, CDR2 SVGAGI. This CDR3 has 15 amino acids. V dropped 6 bases and J dropped 7 bases, with 21 bases sitting between them. CDR3 coding DNA: TGTGCCAGCAGGATAACAGAGGGAGCCCGGTTTGAAGCTTTCTTT. This translates into CASRITEGARFEAFF.

J is TRBJ2-5 and V is TRBV27; 7 nucleotides line up with TRBD1. The J call may be faulty, since TRBJ2-7 better matches the DNA end. Per germline, CDR1 MNHEY and CDR2 SMNVEV (reference sequence). The CDR3 is made up of 15 amino acids. The CDR3 sequence: CASSQPGQSLYEQYF. Here the CDR3 DNA reads TGTGCCAGCAGTCAACCGGGACAGAGCCTCTACGAGCAGTACTTC.

This clone was counted a single time. The CDR3 bases are TGTGCCAGCAGTTTTTCCGGGACTAACTACGAGCAGTACTTC. As protein: CASSFSGTNYEQYF. V is TRBV28 and J is TRBJ2-7; 7 bases match TRBD2. The CDR3 runs to 14 residues. Germline trimming cut 3 bases from V and 3 bases from J; bases unmatched to any gene: 5. CDR1 and CDR2 (germline): MDHEN, SYDVKM.